In its sample, the clone carrying this T cell receptor (beta chain) was seen a few times. Its cognate antigen is unknown. This entry belongs to a study of CD8 T cells in ankylosing spondylitis. General study results and limits: In ankylosing spondylitis patients, matched synovial fluid reportedly showed significant enrichment of disease-linked clones. Some motif variants had been reported before (in reactive arthritis synovial fluid and blood). Fewer than 10 highly homologous variants made up a TCR beta motif that seemed to typify ankylosing spondylitis blood.

The CDR3 extends over 14 amino acids. V was shortened by 1 base and J by 0 bases, with 10 bases between the two germline ends. The germline CDR1 and CDR2 sequences are DFQATT and SNEGSKA (reference sequence). 5'-RACE, quantitative and with molecular barcodes, yielded the TCR beta libraries. TCRdb independently ran MiXCR on the 5' RACE reads; one entry per CDR3 protein. The table records some 800,000 distinct CDR3 sequences, about 10% of them present only once. The chain is built from TRBV20-1 and TRBJ2-7; D is unclear. This clonotype was sampled from a male donor with ankylosing spondylitis. The sequencing sample was made of blood, either unsorted or a sorted T cell fraction (not recorded which). The CDR3 here is CSARVTESSYEQYF. The CDR3 DNA reads TGCAGTGCTAGAGTAACGGAGAGCTCCTACGAGCAGTACTTC.